These 29 T cell receptor beta chains originate from one sample sequenced in a study of OX40 agonist ivuxolimab in advanced cancers. Clones were read by immunoSEQ multiplex PCR, and TCRdb kept only the in-frame ones, dropping some. Of tens of thousands of clones listed, roughly nine tenths are singletons. The material was CD4+ or CD8+ T cells sorted from blood, obtained in a trial of the OX40 agonist ivuxolimab. The receptor set was obtained from an adult with an advanced solid tumor such as melanoma, head and neck, liver or kidney cancer.

The V call is TRBV7-2, the J call TRBJ1-5, with no clear D. CDR3 length: 15 residues. The V end was cut by 1 base, the J end by 0 bases, with 7 bases between. CDR1 is SGHTA and CDR2 is FQGNSA in the germline V gene. The CDR3 loop reads CASSLGWASNQPQHF. The CDR3 bases are TGTGCCAGCAGCTTAGGGTGGGCTAGCAATCAGCCCCAGCATTTT.

The chain carries TRBV13 and TRBJ2-7, with 11 bases lining up with TRBD2. CDR1 and CDR2 (germline): PRHDT, FYEKMQ (reference sequence). The CDR3 is 13 residues long. The J segment lost 5 bases and the V segment lost 5 bases, leaving 2 bases of the junction unmatched. The CDR3: CASSQGLADEQYF. CDR3 nucleotide sequence: TGTGCCAGCAGCCAGGGACTAGCGGACGAGCAGTACTTC.

The chain has TRBV2 and TRBJ2-7; TRBD2 agrees at 9 bases. The CDR3 is 17 residues long. The V gene's germline CDR1 is SNHLY and CDR2 FYNNEI. J was trimmed by 1 base and V by 2 bases; bases with no gene match: 9. The DNA of the CDR3 is TGTGCCAGCAGTGAAAGTATGGCTAGCGGGGAATCCTACGAGCAGTACGTC. Translated, it gives CASSESMASGESYEQYV.

The chain carries TRBV5-4 and TRBJ2-7, with D uncertain. V dropped 0 bases and J dropped 6 bases, with 10 bases sitting between them. The CDR3 is 13 amino acids. Germline V CDR1 and CDR2: SGHNT, YYREEE (reference sequence). The CDR3 nucleotides are TGTGCCAGCAGCTTGGATATAGGGCCCGAGCAGTACGTC. Encoded protein: CASSLDIGPEQYV.

This clone was counted between two and nine times. The rearrangement uses TRBV29-1 and TRBJ2-3; D gene uncertain. Germline CDR1 SQVTM, CDR2 ANQGSEA. V shed 2 bases and J shed 0 bases, with 12 bases lying between them. This CDR3 is 15 amino acids long. CDR3 region: CSVETQALSTDTQYF. In nucleotides, the CDR3 is TGCAGCGTTGAAACGCAGGCACTTAGCACAGATACGCAGTATTTT.

The chain recombines TRBV4-2 with TRBJ2-1, with 9 positions matching TRBD2. The CDR3 extends over 16 amino acids. The junction had 9 bases not matched to a gene; V was cut back by 3 bases and J by 6 bases. Germline V gene lookup returns CDR1 LGHNA and CDR2 YNFKEQ. The CDR3 region has the DNA TGTGCCAGCAGCCATCTTCTAGCGGGGATCGGCAATGAGCAGTTCTTC. It is translated as CASSHLLAGIGNEQFF.

The chain is built from TRBV29-1 and TRBJ1-1, with 10 bases that match TRBD1. The V and J ends lost 7 bases and 0 bases, in that order; junction bases with no gene match: 5. Germline V lookup: CDR1 SQVTM, CDR2 ANQGSEA. CDR3 length equals 14 residues. DNA of the CDR3: TGCAGCGCATCCGGGACAGGGGTGAACACTGAAGCTTTCTTT. Its translation: CSASGTGVNTEAFF.

The CDR3 nucleotides read TGTGCCAGCAGACAACAGGGGGAAACTAATGAAAAACTGTTTTTT. Its translation: CASRQQGETNEKLFF. The V and J genes are TRBV11-2 and TRBJ1-4; 8 nucleotides agree with TRBD1. The V gene end was trimmed by 6 bases and the J gene end by 1 base; junction bases not matched to a gene: 4. CDR3 length equals 15 residues. Germline CDR1 and CDR2: SGHAT and FQNNGV.

This chain joins TRBV9 and TRBJ2-2, with 7 bases lining up with TRBD1. The CDR3 loop spans 13 amino acids. The trim removed 4 bases at V and 5 bases at J, leaving 2 bases unmatched. Germline CDR1 is SGDLS and CDR2 is YYNGEE. This CDR3 reads CASSSTGTGELFF. CDR3 DNA sequence: TGTGCCAGCAGCTCGACAGGGACCGGGGAGCTGTTTTTT.

This clone has a single count. The chain combines TRBV19 with TRBJ2-2; D gene uncertain. V lost 9 bases and J 1 base, leaving 9 bases between the germline ends. This CDR3 contains 13 residues. The germline gives CDR1 LNHDA, CDR2 SQIVND (reference sequence). CDR3 in DNA: TGTGCCAGCCCAAGACAGAACACCGGGGAGCTGTTTTTT. Its protein is CASPRQNTGELFF.

The chain joins TRBV28 to TRBJ1-3; D is ambiguous. This CDR3 spans 15 amino acids. Trimming stripped 9 bases from V and 1 base from J, with 16 bases between. CDR1 is MDHEN, CDR2 SYDVKM, per germline. The CDR3 bases are TGTGCCAGTACCCCCCTAGCCATTTCTGGAAACACCATATATTTT. This gives the protein CASTPLAISGNTIYF.

The count of this clone is one. The J gene is TRBJ2-1, the V gene TRBV4-1, with D possibly matching TRBD2 (6 bases). Trimming removed 1 base from V and 4 bases from J, with 8 bases in between. The CDR3 loop spans 14 amino acids. Germline V lookup: CDR1 MGHRA, CDR2 YSYEKL. The CDR3 sequence is CASSQVGGYNEQFF. As DNA, the CDR3 is TGCGCCAGCAGCCAAGTCGGGGGATACAATGAGCAGTTCTTC.

V is TRBV28 and J is TRBJ1-5, with D perhaps matching TRBD1 (6 bases). Deletions cut 8 bases from V and 2 bases from J, with 10 bases between. Germline V gene data show CDR1 as MDHEN and CDR2 as SYDVKM. The CDR3 consists of 13 residues. The chain's CDR3 is CASGGLGNQPQHF. In DNA form, the CDR3 reads TGTGCCAGCGGGGGGCTGGGCAATCAGCCCCAGCATTTT.

CDR3 nucleotide sequence: TGTGCCAGCAGCTTGTTACCGGGGATAAGATACGAGCAGTACTTC. Amino acid sequence: CASSLLPGIRYEQYF. The chain employs TRBV5-8 and TRBJ2-7, with D maybe TRBD2 (5 bases). The CDR3 is 15 amino acids. V was clipped by 1 base and J by 4 bases, with 15 bases between them. Germline-derived CDR1 and CDR2 are SGHTS and YDEGEE.

The chain carries TRBV19 and TRBJ2-3; D ambiguous. V was clipped by 3 bases and J by 4 bases, with 14 bases between them. In germline, CDR1 is LNHDA, CDR2 SQIVND (reference sequence). This CDR3 is built from 15 residues. Here the CDR3 reads CASSIVGILPDTQYF. CDR3 nucleotides: TGTGCCAGTAGTATCGTAGGGATCCTCCCAGATACGCAGTATTTT.

This clone came up once. J is TRBJ1-3 and V is TRBV28, with TRBD1 as a possible D gene (5 bases). There are 18 residues in the CDR3. Looked up from germline, CDR1 is MDHEN and CDR2 is SYDVKM. V lost 5 bases and J 0 bases, leaving 20 bases between the germline ends. The CDR3 nucleotides read TGTGCCAGCAGTCCTATACCGTACGGGGGGTTCTCTGGAAACACCATATATTTT. It is translated as CASSPIPYGGFSGNTIYF.

The genes are TRBV2 and TRBJ2-7, with D perhaps given as TRBD1 or TRBD2 (5 bases each). Per germline, CDR1 SNHLY and CDR2 FYNNEI. Between the trimmed V and J ends, which lost 6 bases and 3 bases, there was a span of 18 bases. CDR3 length: 15 residues. The CDR3 bases are TGTGCCAGCAGGACCGGGACGGAGGATATCTACGAGCAGTACGTC. Translated, it gives CASRTGTEDIYEQYV.

This rearrangement joins TRBV10-3 to TRBJ2-2, with 13 bases lining up with TRBD2. V shed 9 bases and J 4 bases; nucleotides not matched to a gene: 2. The CDR3 consists of 14 residues. Germline CDR1 ENHRY, CDR2 SYGVKD. The DNA for the CDR3 is TGTGCCATACTAGCGGGGGGGCTCACCGGGGAGCTGTTTTTT. Translated, it gives CAILAGGLTGELFF.

V usage is TRBV4-3 and J usage is TRBJ2-1, with TRBD1 matching 9 bases. The V segment lost 6 bases and the J segment 5 bases; nucleotides outside the gene matches: 11. This CDR3 has 16 residues. Germline lookup yields CDR1 LGHNA and CDR2 YSLEER. The DNA of the CDR3 is TGCGCCAGCAGTTTCGCCTCCGGGACAGGGAACAATGAGCAGTTCTTC. This codes for CASSFASGTGNNEQFF.

The chain recombines TRBV9 with TRBJ2-3; 7 bases align to TRBD2. Germline values: CDR1 SGDLS, CDR2 YYNGEE. CDR3 size: 15 residues. Germline trimming cut 4 bases from V and 6 bases from J; bases unmatched to any gene: 11. The CDR3 protein is CASSPTGEGRDTQYF. The CDR3 region has the DNA TGTGCCAGCAGCCCCACGGGGGAGGGCCGGGATACGCAGTATTTT. The full variable domain, with the rest looked up from reference TRBV9 and TRBJ2-3, is DSGVTQTPKHLITATGQRVTLRCSPRSGDLSVYWYQQSLDQGLQFLIQYYNGEERAKGNILERFSAQQFPDLHSELNLSSLELGDSALYFCASSPTGEGRDTQYFGPGTRLTVL.

V usage is TRBV18 and J usage is TRBJ2-7, with a tentative D call TRBD1 (6 bases). V was shortened by 4 bases and J by 3 bases, with 10 bases between the two germline ends. The CDR3 spans 13 residues. CDR1 is KGHSH, CDR2 LQKENI, per germline. Written as DNA, the CDR3 is TGTGCCAGCTCACGGACAGTAGACTACGAGCAGTACTTC. It encodes CASSRTVDYEQYF.

In DNA form, the CDR3 reads TGTGCCAGCAGCGATTGCGAACCGGGAGAGGACGAGCAGTACTTC. Translation: CASSDCEPGEDEQYF. The chain carries TRBV21-1 and TRBJ2-7; the table's D call, TRBD2, has no DNA check behind it. TRBV21-1 is a listed pseudogene. The CDR3 loop spans 15 amino acids.

This sequence joins TRBV29-1 and TRBJ1-1; D gene ambiguous. There are 12 residues in the CDR3. The germline gives CDR1 SQVTM, CDR2 ANQGSEA. With 4 bases removed from V and 0 bases from J, the gap between germline ends came to 6 bases. CDR3 residues: CSVVNMNTEAFF. The CDR3 nucleotides are TGCAGCGTTGTCAACATGAACACTGAAGCTTTCTTT.

The rearrangement links TRBV7-9 to TRBJ2-1, with D possibly matching TRBD2 (5 bases). Germline loops: CDR1 SEHNR, CDR2 FQNEAQ (reference sequence). V gave up 7 bases and J gave up 3 bases, with 19 bases separating them. This CDR3 comprises 16 residues. The DNA of the CDR3 is TGTGCCAGCACCCTTCCCCTCCGACGGGGCTACAATGAGCAGTTCTTC. Amino acid sequence: CASTLPLRRGYNEQFF.

In this sample, this clone turned up once. The sample carries other DNA sequences with the same CDR3. V gene TRBV7-3 combines with J gene TRBJ2-1; D might be TRBD1 (6 bases). The CDR3 totals 13 residues. V was shortened by 0 bases and J by 6 bases, with 6 bases between the two germline ends. Germline CDR1 is SGHTA and CDR2 is FQGTGA. CDR3: CASSLTGGNEQFF. The CDR3 DNA reads as TGTGCCAGCAGCTTAACAGGGGGCAATGAGCAGTTCTTC.

The chain couples TRBV21-1 to TRBJ2-7; the table names TRBD2, a call not compared with the DNA. TRBV21-1 is given as a pseudogene. There are 19 residues in the CDR3. CDR3 amino acids: CASSTGNRTLRGLRYGQYV. CDR3 sequence (DNA): TGTGCCAGCAGCACGGGGAACCGGACTTTGCGGGGGCTCCGGTACGGGCAGTACGTC.

This chain uses TRBV2 with TRBJ2-3, with D possibly TRBD1 on 5 matching bases. The CDR3 totals 15 residues. Trimming removed 10 bases at V and 4 bases at J, with 21 bases between. In germline, CDR1 is SNHLY, CDR2 FYNNEI. For the CDR3, the DNA is TGTGCCACCGACAAGCTCTCGGACATAGCAGATACGCAGTATTTT. Amino acid sequence: CATDKLSDIADTQYF.

This chain connects TRBV28 to TRBJ2-7; D gene uncertain. The CDR3 runs to 11 residues. Germline CDR1 MDHEN, CDR2 SYDVKM. Deletions cut 7 bases from V and 9 bases from J, with 13 bases between. CDR3 bases: TGTGCCAGCAACCGCCGCGAGTCGCAGTACTTC. This translates into CASNRRESQYF.

The rearrangement joins TRBV7-9 to TRBJ2-5; TRBD2 matches at 8 bases. The CDR3 sequence is 16 residues long. Germline CDR1 reads SEHNR; CDR2 reads FQNEAQ (reference sequence). Losses at the gene ends were 5 bases for V and 3 bases for J; bases not matched to a gene: 11. In DNA form, the CDR3 reads TGTGCCAGCAGCGCGGCCCTAGCGGGCGGTGAAGAGACCCAGTACTTC. This sequence encodes CASSAALAGGEETQYF.